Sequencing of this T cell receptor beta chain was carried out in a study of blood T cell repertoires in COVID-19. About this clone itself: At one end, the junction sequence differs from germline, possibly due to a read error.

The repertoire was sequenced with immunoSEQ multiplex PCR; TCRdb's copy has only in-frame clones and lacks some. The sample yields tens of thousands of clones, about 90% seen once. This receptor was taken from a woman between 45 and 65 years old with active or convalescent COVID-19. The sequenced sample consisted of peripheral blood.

The CDR3, as DNA: TGTGCTAGCAGCTTAAGCGGTGACCTCACAGATACGCAGTATTTT. Encoded protein: CASSLSGDLTDTQYF. The genes are TRBV7-7 and TRBJ2-3, with a possible D match to TRBD2 (5 bases). The CDR3 runs 15 residues. Germline CDR1 reads SSHAT; CDR2 reads FNYEAQ (reference sequence).